This TCR beta chain derives from a study of Ad26.COV2.S vaccination and SARS-CoV-2 variants. At the level of the study: Ad26.COV2.S, an intramuscular injection, was given once or twice 56 days apart. General study results and limits: Among vaccine recipients, spike-specific TCR breadth exceeded that of placebo recipients.

Here immunoSEQ multiplex PCR was the method, and the copy in TCRdb shows in-frame clones only, minus some. The sample holds 450,000 to 550,000 clones, roughly nine tenths seen once. Treatment specified: around 19 received Ad26.COV2.S at low or high dose, single or two shots; about 5 received placebo; per-sample allocation not given. Specimens were obtained on day 63 following the first vaccine or placebo injection. Per germline, CDR1 SGHNT and CDR2 YYREEE (reference sequence). The ends were cut back, 3 bases at V and 9 bases at J, with 22 bases in the middle. CDR3 length equals 16 residues. This clone was recorded a few times. The antigen is unknown.

Source: peripheral blood, taken in a trial of Ad26.COV2.S vaccine versus placebo. The source is a person aged 18-60 years who received the Ad26.COV2.S COVID-19 vaccine or a placebo. The chain has TRBV5-4 and TRBJ2-1, with D maybe TRBD2 (6 bases). CDR3 DNA sequence: TGTGCCAGCAGCTCGGGAGCCTCGCCCGATCGGGGTGAGCAGTTCTTC. This sequence encodes CASSSGASPDRGEQFF.